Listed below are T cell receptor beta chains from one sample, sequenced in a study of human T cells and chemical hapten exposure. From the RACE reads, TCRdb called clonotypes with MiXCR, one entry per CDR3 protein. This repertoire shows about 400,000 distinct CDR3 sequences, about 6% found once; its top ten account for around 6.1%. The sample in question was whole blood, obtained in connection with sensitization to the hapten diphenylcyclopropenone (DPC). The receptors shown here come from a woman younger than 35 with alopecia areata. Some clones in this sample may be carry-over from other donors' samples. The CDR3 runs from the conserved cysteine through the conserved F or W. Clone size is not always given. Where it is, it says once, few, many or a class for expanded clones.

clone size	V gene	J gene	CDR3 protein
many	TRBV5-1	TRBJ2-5	CASSIGVAAGETQYF
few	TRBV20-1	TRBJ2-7	CSANTGTGSYEQYF
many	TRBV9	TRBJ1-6	CASSPGGWDSPLHF
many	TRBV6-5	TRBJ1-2	CASRPRTAKGYTF
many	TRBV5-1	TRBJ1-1	CASSFNPFAEAFF
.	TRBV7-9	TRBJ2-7	CASSPERTETYEQYF
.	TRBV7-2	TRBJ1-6	CASSLVGTNSPLHF
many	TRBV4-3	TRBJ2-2	CASSHKGRGAAGELFF
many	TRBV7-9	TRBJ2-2	CASSGDSTGELFF
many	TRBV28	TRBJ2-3	CASSSGQGTDTQYF
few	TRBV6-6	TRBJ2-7	CASSYLNRPPYEQYF
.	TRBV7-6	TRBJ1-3	CASSSTGTGNSGNTIYF
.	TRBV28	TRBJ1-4	CASRAGGPEKLFF
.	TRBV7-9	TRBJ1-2	CASSLGTGTRNGYTF
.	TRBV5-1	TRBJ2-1	CASSFTSGFSYNEQFF
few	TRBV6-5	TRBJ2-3	CASSYGTGLSTDTQYF
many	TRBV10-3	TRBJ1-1	CAISDPPGNTEAFF
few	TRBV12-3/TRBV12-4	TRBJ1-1	CASSLQTGQTEAFF
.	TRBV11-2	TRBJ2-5	CASSLDRASGGPEETQYF
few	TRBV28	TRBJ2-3	CASSVTAPHLTDTQYF
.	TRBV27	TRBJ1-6	CASSRGTGRDSPLHF
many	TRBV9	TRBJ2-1	CASSVEGWGEQFF
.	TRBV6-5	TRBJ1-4	CASSLARQNEKLFF